The following is a TCR beta chain sequence with its context. Its antigen is unknown. This sample includes further DNA sequences coding for the same CDR3. TCRB transcripts that were expressed got sequenced, as all of the isolated RNA had been reverse transcribed. Data came from immunoSEQ multiplex PCR; TCRdb stores just in-frame clones and leaves some out. The sample contains more than 550,000 clones, 11% to 15% of which appear only once. The data derive from a study of beta chain features in type 1 diabetes. For the study at large: All of the samples together had 95 million to 140 million sorted cells examined. Notes on the study in general: Patients with Type 1 diabetes showed moderately but significantly shorter TCRB CDR3s in all four CD4+ subsets. Small HLA sub-analyses could not settle whether HLA shapes TCRB rearrangement.

The germline CDR1 and CDR2 sequences are SGHNT and YYREEE (reference sequence). The CDR3 runs to 12 residues. Trimming removed 2 bases from V and 3 bases from J, with 4 bases in between. This rearrangement joins TRBV5-4 to TRBJ2-3; no clear D. The sequence was obtained from a man aged 18 to 30 with type 1 diabetes. What was sequenced was naive CD4+ T cells from blood. The CDR3 is CASSFSTDTQYF. The CDR3 nucleotides are TGTGCCAGCAGCTTCTCGACAGATACGCAGTATTTT.